Given below is one T cell receptor beta chain in context. As yet, its antigen is unknown. The sample belongs to a study of cytomegalovirus exposure and HLA in healthy donors. Study-wide points: Trimming of TCR beta V- and J-genes showed a link, identified in a later analysis, to a missense DCLRE1C variant.

Germline CDR1 SGHRS, CDR2 YFSETQ. Trimming pared 1 base from V and 1 base from J, leaving 12 bases between. The CDR3 is made up of 15 amino acids. The PCR ran on 60 Vbeta and 13 Jbeta primers. Profiled with immunoSEQ multiplex PCR; TCRdb holds only in-frame clones, not every one. The data show over 120,000 clones, roughly 78% seen once. This clonotype originated in a female donor in good health and CMV-seronegative. Material for sequencing was PBMCs. The chain is built from TRBV5-1 and TRBJ2-7; TRBD1 might be the D (5 bases). The CDR3 region is CASSLSRTPSYEQYF. The CDR3, as DNA: TGCGCCAGCAGCTTGTCCCGGACACCATCCTACGAGCAGTACTTC.